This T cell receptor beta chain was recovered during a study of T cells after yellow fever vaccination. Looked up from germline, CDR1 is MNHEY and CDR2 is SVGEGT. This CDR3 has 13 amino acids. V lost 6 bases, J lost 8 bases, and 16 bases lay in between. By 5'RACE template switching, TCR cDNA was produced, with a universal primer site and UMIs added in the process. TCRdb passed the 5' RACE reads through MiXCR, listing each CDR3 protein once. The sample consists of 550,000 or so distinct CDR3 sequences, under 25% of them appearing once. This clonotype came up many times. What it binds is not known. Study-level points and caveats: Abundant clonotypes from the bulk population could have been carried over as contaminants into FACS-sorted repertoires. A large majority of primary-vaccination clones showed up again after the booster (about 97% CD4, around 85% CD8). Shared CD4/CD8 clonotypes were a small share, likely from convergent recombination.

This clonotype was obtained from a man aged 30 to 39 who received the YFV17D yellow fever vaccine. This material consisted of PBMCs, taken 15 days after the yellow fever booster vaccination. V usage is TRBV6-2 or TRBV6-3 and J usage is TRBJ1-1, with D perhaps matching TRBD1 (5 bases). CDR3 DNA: TGTGCCAGCAGCGACGACAGTCTAACCGAAGCTTTCTTT. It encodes CASSDDSLTEAFF.